A selection of T cell receptor beta chains follows, all from one sample in a study of CD8 T cells in ankylosing spondylitis. From the 5' RACE reads, TCRdb called clonotypes with MiXCR, one entry per CDR3 protein. The repertoire holds a few hundred thousand distinct CDR3 sequences, with 18% as singletons. The sequencing sample was made of blood, either unsorted or a sorted T cell fraction (not recorded which). The source of these receptors is a male donor with ankylosing spondylitis or in good health (not recorded which). The CDR3 runs from the conserved cysteine through the conserved F or W. D genes are given only for firm matches. Part of the rows lack a size; the others show once, few, many or a class for expanded clones.

abundance	v_gene	d_gene	j_gene	CDR3nt	CDR3aa
few	TRBV28	-	TRBJ1-3	TGTGCCAGCAGTCCACAGATCGGGACTGGTGGAAACACCATATATTTT	CASSPQIGTGGNTIYF
many	TRBV7-9	TRBD2	TRBJ2-2	TGTGCCAGCAGCCCGAGAGGTGGCGGGAGAGCCGGGGAGCTGTTTTTT	CASSPRGGGRAGELFF
-	TRBV6-5	TRBD1	TRBJ1-5	TGTGCCAGCAGGTTAACAGGGGGCGGCAATCAGCCCCAGCATTTT	CASRLTGGGNQPQHF
-	TRBV6-5	-	TRBJ2-7	TGTGCCAGCAGTTACGGGGAGGATTACGAGCAGTACTTC	CASSYGEDYEQYF
many	TRBV10-3	-	TRBJ2-3	TGTGCCATCAGGGGCGGGAGCACAGATACGCAGTATTTT	CAIRGGSTDTQYF
few	TRBV5-1	TRBD1	TRBJ1-1	TGCGCCAGCAGCCGTAAACAGGGGTCCTCCGAAGCTTTCTTT	CASSRKQGSSEAFF
-	TRBV27	-	TRBJ2-7	TGTGCCAGCAGTTTATTCTCGGGACTCAGCTACGAGCAGTACTTC	CASSLFSGLSYEQYF
many	TRBV10-3	TRBD2	TRBJ2-7	TGTGCCATCAGGGGGGGACTAGCGGCTTTCTACGAGCAGTACTTC	CAIRGGLAAFYEQYF
few	TRBV4-1	TRBD1	TRBJ2-7	TGCGCCAGCAGTCCAGGGACAGGGGTATCCTACGAGCAGTACTTC	CASSPGTGVSYEQYF
-	TRBV6-1	TRBD1	TRBJ2-2	TGTGCCAGCATGGAAGACAGGGCTATCGGGGAGCTGTTTTTT	CASMEDRAIGELFF
few	TRBV10-3	TRBD1	TRBJ2-7	TGTGCCAGCGACAGGGGAGGCGAGCAGTACTTC	CASDRGGEQYF
-	TRBV20-1	-	TRBJ2-7	TGCAGTGCTACGGACTACTCTTTCTCCTACGAGCAGTACTTC	CSATDYSFSYEQYF
-	TRBV27	TRBD2	TRBJ2-3	TGTGCCAGCAGTTTACTTGCCCCGGGACTAGGGGATCATAGCACAGATACGCAGTATTTT	CASSLLAPGLGDHSTDTQYF
many	TRBV15	-	TRBJ2-1	TGTGCCACCAGCAGAGGTAACGAAGCGATTGAGCAGTTCTTC	CATSRGNEAIEQFF
many	TRBV4-1	-	TRBJ2-4	TGCGCCAGCAGCGCATCGGGGTCCGGGGTAGCCAAAAACATTCAGTACTTC	CASSASGSGVAKNIQYF
once	TRBV27	-	TRBJ2-7	TGTGCCAGCAGTTTCCGAGACAGTGAGGCCTACGAGCAGTACTTC	CASSFRDSEAYEQYF
few	TRBV9	-	TRBJ2-7	TGTGCCAGCAGCGTAGAGGTAGGCTCCTACGAGCAGTACTTC	CASSVEVGSYEQYF
-	TRBV12-3/TRBV12-4	-	TRBJ1-1	TGTGCCAGCAGTTTGATTATCACTGAAGCTTTCTTT	CASSLIITEAFF
-	TRBV4-1	-	TRBJ2-2	TGCGCCAGCAGCCGGGTAGGGGTCGACACCGGGGAGCTGTTTTTT	CASSRVGVDTGELFF
few	TRBV7-3	TRBD1	TRBJ2-3	TGTGCCAGCAGCCCGACAGGGGGCACAGATACGCAGTATTTT	CASSPTGGTDTQYF
many	TRBV3-1	TRBD2	TRBJ2-1	TGTGCCAGCAGCCTCGGGACTAGCTATGAGCAGTTCTTC	CASSLGTSYEQFF
few	TRBV29-1	-	TRBJ2-7	TGCAGCGTTGGAGGTACGGAGGGTTACGAGCAGTACTTC	CSVGGTEGYEQYF
many	TRBV4-3	-	TRBJ2-7	TGCGCCAGCAGCCAAGATACTGGCGGCGAGCAGTACTTC	CASSQDTGGEQYF
many	TRBV29-1	-	TRBJ2-3	TGCAGCGTTGAATCCCCGTCAATATCGGTCCTGCTGGAGGATACGCAGTATTTT	CSVESPSISVLLEDTQYF
many	TRBV27	-	TRBJ2-5	TGTGCCAGCAGTTTATACGGAGAGACCCAGTACTTC	CASSLYGETQYF
-	TRBV5-1	TRBD2	TRBJ2-1	TGCGCCAGCACTCTAGCGGGAGCGAATGAGCAGTTCTTC	CASTLAGANEQFF
-	TRBV20-1	-	TRBJ2-3	TGCAGTGCTAATCGGCCCCCGGAGGAATCAGATACGCAGTATTTT	CSANRPPEESDTQYF
many	TRBV7-3	-	TRBJ2-1	TGTGCCAGCAGCCCGGGTGTGGCGGTCCATGAGCAGTTCTTC	CASSPGVAVHEQFF
few	TRBV12-3/TRBV12-4	-	TRBJ1-3	TGTGCCAGCAGCGCTCCCTCTGGAAACACCATATATTTT	CASSAPSGNTIYF
-	TRBV4-3	TRBD2	TRBJ2-5	TGCGCCAGCAGCCAAGACGGGGCGGGAGTTTGGGAGACCCAGTACTTC	CASSQDGAGVWETQYF
few	TRBV5-8	-	TRBJ2-3	TGTGCCAGCAGCGGCAGGGGGGAAGATACGCAGTATTTT	CASSGRGEDTQYF
-	TRBV6-5	TRBD1	TRBJ2-7	TGTGCCAGCAGTTATCAACCGGGACAGCTTGACTACGAGCAGTACTTC	CASSYQPGQLDYEQYF
-	TRBV7-9	-	TRBJ2-7	TGTGCCAGCAGCTTAGGGGTTGAGTCCTACGAGCAGTACTTC	CASSLGVESYEQYF
few	TRBV20-1	-	TRBJ2-5	TGCAGTGCTAGAGACAGATTACTAAAGACCCAGTACTTC	CSARDRLLKTQYF
few	TRBV4-2	-	TRBJ2-2	TGTGCCGCCCGGACAGAAAACACCGGGGAGCTGTTTTTT	CAARTENTGELFF
-	TRBV7-9	TRBD1	TRBJ2-7	TGTGCCAGCAGCTCCCGAGGGGGGACAGGGGTACAAGAGCAGTACTTC	CASSSRGGTGVQEQYF
many	TRBV5-1	-	TRBJ2-2	TGCGCCAGCAAGAGGGACGACACCGGGGAGCTGTTTTTT	CASKRDDTGELFF